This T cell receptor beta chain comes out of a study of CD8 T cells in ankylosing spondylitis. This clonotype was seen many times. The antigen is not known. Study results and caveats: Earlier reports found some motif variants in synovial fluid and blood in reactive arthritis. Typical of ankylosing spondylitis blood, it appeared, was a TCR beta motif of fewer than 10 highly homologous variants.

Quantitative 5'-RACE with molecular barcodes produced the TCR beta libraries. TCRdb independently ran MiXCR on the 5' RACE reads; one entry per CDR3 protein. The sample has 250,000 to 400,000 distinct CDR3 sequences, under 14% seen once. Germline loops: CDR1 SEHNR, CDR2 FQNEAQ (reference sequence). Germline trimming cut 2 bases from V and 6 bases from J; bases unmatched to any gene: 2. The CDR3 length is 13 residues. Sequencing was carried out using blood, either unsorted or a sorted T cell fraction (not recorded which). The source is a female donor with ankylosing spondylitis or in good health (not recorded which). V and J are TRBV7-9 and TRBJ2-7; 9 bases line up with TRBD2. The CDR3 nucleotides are TGTGCCAGCAGCTTACTAGCGGGGAGCGAGCAGTACTTC. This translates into CASSLLAGSEQYF.